The 11 T cell receptor beta chains given below trace back to one sample, sequenced in a study of PD-1 blockade in classical Hodgkin lymphoma. Each patient experienced a relapse that followed autologous stem cell transplantation, and brentuximab vedotin exposure varied. Libraries were prepared by immunoSEQ multiplex PCR; TCRdb keeps only in-frame clonotypes and omits some of them. The sample has 46,000 or so clones; 85% to 90% are singletons. Sequencing was performed on peripheral blood mononuclear cells (PBMCs), taken at baseline. The source of these receptors is a human donor with classical Hodgkin lymphoma.

This clone was seen a single time. The rearrangement joins TRBV4-1 to TRBJ2-5, with 10 bases lining up with TRBD2. This CDR3 has 17 residues. Germline V gene lookup returns CDR1 MGHRA and CDR2 YSYEKL. With 0 bases clipped from V and 5 bases from J, the junction kept 9 bases outside the gene matches. CDR3 residues: CASSQDPSGGPRETQYF. The DNA of the CDR3 is TGCGCCAGCAGCCAAGATCCTAGCGGGGGCCCTCGGGAGACCCAGTACTTC.

J is TRBJ1-6 and V is TRBV6-4, with a possible D match to TRBD1 (5 bases). This CDR3 is 14 amino acids long. V gave up 6 bases and J gave up 10 bases, with 16 bases separating them. Germline CDR1 and CDR2: MRHNA and SNTAGT. This chain's CDR3 is CASSPGGSNSPLHF. The CDR3 bases are TGTGCCAGCAGCCCGGGGGGGTCCAACTCACCCCTCCACTTT.

This clone was seen a handful of times. This chain links TRBV5-1 with TRBJ1-2; D unresolved. This CDR3 is built from 12 residues. The V gene's germline CDR1 is SGHRS and CDR2 YFSETQ. Trimming removed 0 bases at V and 5 bases at J, with 5 bases between. CDR3 sequence: CASSLEGYGYTF. Written as DNA, the CDR3 is TGCGCCAGCAGCTTGGAAGGGTATGGCTACACCTTC.

The chain combines TRBV10-3 with TRBJ2-1; perhaps TRBD2 as D (5 bases). Trimming removed 0 bases at V and 6 bases at J, with 18 bases between. CDR1 is ENHRY and CDR2 is SYGVKD in the germline V gene. The CDR3 runs to 17 residues. In nucleotides, the CDR3 is TGTGCCATCAGTGAGTCCGATCTTACTAGAACGGGCAATGAGCAGTTCTTC. Translation: CAISESDLTRTGNEQFF.

This chain connects TRBV7-9 to TRBJ2-5; 8 nucleotides align to TRBD2. This CDR3 comprises 15 residues. The ends lost 2 bases at V and 4 bases at J; junction bases unmatched: 6. In germline, CDR1 is SEHNR, CDR2 FQNEAQ (reference sequence). CDR3 in DNA: TGTGCCAGCAGCTTAACGGGGGGGCCGGCAGAGACCCAGTACTTC. Protein product: CASSLTGGPAETQYF.

The rearrangement uses TRBV9 and TRBJ1-4; 8 bases line up with TRBD1. Germline V gene data show CDR1 as SGDLS and CDR2 as YYNGEE. The ends lost 0 bases at V and 7 bases at J; junction bases unmatched: 5. The length of the CDR3 is 15 residues. The CDR3, as DNA: TGTGCCAGCAGCGTAGGGGCAGGGGGCGGTGAAAAACTGTTTTTT. Its protein product is CASSVGAGGGEKLFF.

This clone was found once. The V call is TRBV15, the J call TRBJ2-3; 9 nucleotides agree with TRBD1. The germline V gene encodes CDR1 LNHNV and CDR2 YYDKDF (reference sequence). V was pared by 2 bases and J by 1 base, with 16 bases of the junction left unmatched. This CDR3 is built from 20 residues. The CDR3 coding sequence is TGTGCCACCAGCAGAACCGGGACAGGGTTGTTAGCGGCTCGCACAGATACGCAGTATTTT. It codes for CATSRTGTGLLAARTDTQYF.

The CDR3 protein is CSVEDRVRETQYF. CDR3 nucleotide sequence: TGCAGCGTTGAAGACAGGGTCCGGGAGACCCAGTACTTC. V and J are TRBV29-1 and TRBJ2-5, with D possibly matching TRBD1 (5 bases). The V end lost 0 bases, the J end lost 5 bases, and 10 bases lay between the germline ends. The germline V gene encodes CDR1 SQVTM and CDR2 ANQGSEA. The CDR3 sequence is 13 residues long. The variable domain in full, with the rest retrieved from reference TRBV29-1 and TRBJ2-5, is SAVISQKPSRDICQRGTSLTIQCQVDSQVTMMFWYRQQPGQSLTLIATANQGSEATYESGFVIDKFPISRPNLTFSTLTVSNMSPEDSSIYLCSVEDRVRETQYFGPGTRLLVL.

The V and J genes are TRBV13 and TRBJ1-2; possibly TRBD1 for D (6 bases). V lost 4 bases to trimming and J lost 4 bases, with 13 bases between them. Germline loops: CDR1 PRHDT, CDR2 FYEKMQ (reference sequence). The CDR3 extends over 14 amino acids. The CDR3 sequence: CASSSGGGAYGYTF. The CDR3, as DNA: TGTGCCAGCAGCTCCGGTGGGGGCGCCTATGGCTACACCTTC.

The chain recombines TRBV5-1 with TRBJ2-5; D tentatively fits TRBD1 or TRBD2 (5 bases each). V gave up 0 bases and J gave up 5 bases, with 8 bases separating them. The CDR3 runs 13 residues. The germline CDR1 and CDR2 sequences are SGHRS and YFSETQ. CDR3 nucleotide sequence: TGCGCCAGCAGCTTGGAATGGGGGGAGACCCAGTACTTC. Encoded protein: CASSLEWGETQYF.

The chain combines TRBV28 with TRBJ1-4, with 7 nucleotides matching TRBD1. V lost 5 bases to trimming and J lost 7 bases; unmatched junction nucleotides: 10. This CDR3 has 15 amino acids. CDR1 MDHEN and CDR2 SYDVKM come from the germline V gene. The CDR3 here is CASSKQTGLFEKLFF. In DNA, the CDR3 is TGTGCCAGCAGTAAACAGACAGGGCTTTTTGAAAAACTGTTTTTT. Supplemented by reference TRBV28 and TRBJ1-4, the full variable domain reads DVKVTQSSRYLVKRTGEKVFLECVQDMDHENMFWYRQDPGLGLRLIYFSYDVKMKEKGDIPEGYSVSREKKERFSLILESASTNQTSMYLCASSKQTGLFEKLFFGSGTQLSVL.